Only one count was recorded for the clone carrying this TCR beta chain. Its antigen is still unknown. These data come from a study of cytomegalovirus exposure and HLA in healthy donors. The germline V gene has CDR1 LNHNV and CDR2 YYDKDF (reference sequence). V trimming: 5 bases; J trimming: 1 base; junction bases outside the gene matches: 10. CDR3 size: 17 residues. The PCR employed 60 Vbeta primers together with 13 Jbeta primers. The assay was immunoSEQ multiplex PCR, and TCRdb's table has in-frame clones only and misses some. Here the sample spans about 210,000 clones, over 60% being singletons. Study results and limitations: Some V segments, including TRBV6-2 and TRBV6-3, were excluded as indistinguishable. In vitro testing confirmed a few CMV-associated chains as specific for CMV antigens.

Sequences were obtained from PBMCs. The chain joins TRBV15 to TRBJ1-4, with 7 nucleotides matching TRBD1. This clonotype was obtained from a male donor in good health and CMV-seronegative. CDR3 sequence (DNA): TGTGCCACCAGCCTAGACAGGGCTTGGGAAACTAATGAAAAACTGTTTTTT. Translated, it gives CATSLDRAWETNEKLFF. Filled out from reference TRBV15 and TRBJ1-4, the complete variable domain reads DAMVIQNPRYQVTQFGKPVTLSCSQTLNHNVMYWYQQKSSQAPKLLFHYYDKDFNNEADTPDNFQSRRPNTSFCFLDIRSPGLGDTAMYLCATSLDRAWETNEKLFFGSGTQLSVL.